This TCR beta chain was recovered during a study of T cells in Graves' hyperthyroidism and ophthalmopathy. This clonotype was observed many times. With V trimmed by 2 bases and J by 7 bases, 9 bases remained unmatched. The CDR3 is 15 residues long. From germline, CDR1 is SQVTM and CDR2 ANQGSEA. From RNA transcripts, TCR beta CDR3 regions were amplified. TCR CDR3 underwent first-round RT-PCR with the HTBI primer set. TCRdb re-called the multiplex PCR reads with MiXCR, one entry per CDR3 protein. The sample consists of fewer than 600,000 distinct CDR3 sequences, around 15% of them appearing once. The chain carries TRBV29-1 and TRBJ2-1; 9 bases agree with TRBD1. Sequencing was performed on blood. The clonotype comes from a woman aged 40-49 years with Graves' hyperthyroidism. CDR3 in DNA: TGCAGCGTTGAATTTACCGGGACAGGGAATAATGAGCAGTTCTTC. It codes for CSVEFTGTGNNEQFF.